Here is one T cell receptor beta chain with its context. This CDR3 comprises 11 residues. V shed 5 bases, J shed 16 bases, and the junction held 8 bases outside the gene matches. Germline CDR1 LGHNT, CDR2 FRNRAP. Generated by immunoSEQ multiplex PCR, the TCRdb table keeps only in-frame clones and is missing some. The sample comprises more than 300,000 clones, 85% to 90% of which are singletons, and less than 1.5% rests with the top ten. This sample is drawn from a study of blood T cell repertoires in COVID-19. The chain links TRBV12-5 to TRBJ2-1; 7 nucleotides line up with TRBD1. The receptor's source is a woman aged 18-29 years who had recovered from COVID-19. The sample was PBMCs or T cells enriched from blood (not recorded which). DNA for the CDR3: TGTGCTAGTGGTCTAAGGGGGCGCCAATTCTTC. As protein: CASGLRGRQFF.